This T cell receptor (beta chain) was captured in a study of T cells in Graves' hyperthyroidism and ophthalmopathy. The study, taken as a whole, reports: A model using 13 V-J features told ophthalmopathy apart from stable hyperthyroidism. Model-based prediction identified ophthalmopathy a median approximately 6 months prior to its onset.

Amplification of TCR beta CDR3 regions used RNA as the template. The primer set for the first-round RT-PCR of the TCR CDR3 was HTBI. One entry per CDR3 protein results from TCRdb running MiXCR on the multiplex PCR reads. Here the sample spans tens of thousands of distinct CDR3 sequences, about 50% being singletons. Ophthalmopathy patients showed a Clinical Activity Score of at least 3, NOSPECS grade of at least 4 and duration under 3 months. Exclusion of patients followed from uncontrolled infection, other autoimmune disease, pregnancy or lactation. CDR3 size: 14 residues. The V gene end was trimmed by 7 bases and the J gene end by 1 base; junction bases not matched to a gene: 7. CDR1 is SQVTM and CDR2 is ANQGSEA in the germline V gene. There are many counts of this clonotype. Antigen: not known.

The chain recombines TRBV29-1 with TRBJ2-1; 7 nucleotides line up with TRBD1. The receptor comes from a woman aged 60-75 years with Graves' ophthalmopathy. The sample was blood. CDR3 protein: CSADQGVSYNEQFF. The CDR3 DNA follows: TGCAGCGCCGACCAGGGGGTTTCCTACAATGAGCAGTTCTTC.